Sequencing of this TCR beta chain was carried out in a study of shared clonotypes between healthy human individuals (dated by TCRdb to 2018 to 2021). A note on the overall study: A couple of women and three men aged 18 to 49 years were included in the cohort. To increase sequencing depth and limit assay-specific biases, TCR repertoire library preparation and sequencing were carried out by different laboratories using diverse techniques. The study deeply sequenced blood TCR repertoires of five healthy adults to estimate repertoire size and the extent of clonotype sharing between individuals. Per donor, leukapheresis produced somewhere between about 0.8 and 9 billion PBMCs. For each donor, three plates each were used for CD4 naive and CD4 memory, two plates were used for CD8 naive, and one plate was used for CD8 memory.

Donors were healthy HIV-negative adults with no recently reported acute infections or vaccinations. Every donor was a Caucasian adult residing in Nashville, Tennessee, USA. CD4+ T cells were enriched by magnetic negative selection, after which naive cells were positively selected on CD45RA and the negative fraction was taken as the memory subset. Blood was obtained by leukapheresis, after which PBMCs were separated by Ficoll-Histopaque density gradient centrifugation and cryopreserved in liquid nitrogen vapor phase. Analytical flow cytometry was used to check the purity and quantity of every magnetically sorted T cell population. Genomic DNA was isolated from each sorted fraction and quantified by UV absorbance on a Nanodrop 2000c. Cut back by 0 bases and 1 base, the V and J ends lie 12 bases apart. CDR1 is given as GTSNPN and CDR2 as SVGIG, both from the germline V gene (reference sequence). Taken from cysteine to phenylalanine, the CDR3 has 15 residues. The retained sequence is limited to the CDR3, 45 bases, with the frame set at the first base.

With respect to this clone: Its antigen target is currently unknown. Base-call qualities are not available, and no considerably larger clone is one nucleotide away.

Study-wide conclusions, independent of this receptor: Clonotypes shared by all four sorted-subset donors showed higher generation probabilities than non-shared clonotypes. Even with the large sequencing depth, rarefaction of the sorted-subset datasets indicated that sequencing was incomplete. Estimated clonotype richness was generally larger for naive than for memory subsets. Based on pairwise subsampling, the degree of clonotype sharing among donors was expected to be affected by sequencing depth. The genetic and exposure-history diversity represented was limited by the small number of donors. Only blood was sampled, and tissue TCR repertoires likely differ from those in blood. Sharing across four donors was observed for approximately 5% of naive CD4, less than 4% of naive CD8, 2% to 2.5% of memory CD4, and less than 0.45% of memory CD8 clonotypes.

Using the deep immunoSEQ assay, TCR CDR3 regions were amplified from genomic DNA by multiplex PCR. For each cell subset, the extracted genomic DNA was distributed evenly across all wells of several immunoSEQ 96-well plates, and each plate served as one replicate. For sorted subsets, about 220 ng of genomic DNA, equivalent to about 30,000 T cell genomes, went into each replicate PCR. The purified libraries were quantified using a Qubit 3.0 fluorometer, sized with a Bioanalyzer 2100, and then quantified again using the KAPA Library Quantification kit. Every immunoSEQ 96-well plate was sequenced on a dedicated single-read 150-cycle Illumina NextSeq 550 flow cell. The original pipeline was this. Because only junctional sequences without quality scores were contained in the immunoSEQ output, filtering matching that applied to full-length reads could not be performed. Sequences were annotated with PyIR, a Python wrapper for IgBLAST v1.9, using IMGT germline references to assign V/J genes and CDR3. Reads were filtered out if the reads had weak V/J assignments (E-value above 1e-6), no CDR3, stop codons, out-of-frame junctions, or ambiguous translated residues. V3J clonotypes were defined as sequences sharing the same inferred V gene, J gene, and CDR3 amino acid sequence. Percentage overlap between repertoires was calculated by dividing the number of shared unique clonotypes by the size of the smaller repertoire. Repertoire richness was assessed with RTK rarefaction, the Chao1 estimator, and Recon v2.1 estimates of unobserved clonotypes. For all TCRbeta clonotypes obtained by the gDNA method from a few donors, generation probabilities were computed with OLGA. TCRdb carries this immuneACCESS record with in-frame sequences only. Its versions omit some clonotypes, under half of them owing to an unresolved V gene in the studies checked, with the rest unexplained. V and J calls and clone size are those listed in that table; D and trimming were worked out from the DNA. This sample comprises roughly 520,000 clones, approximately 95% of them detected only once. Under 0.065% of the sample lies in the top ten.

The source is a woman aged 25-40 years in good health. The source material was naive CD4+ T cells sorted from blood. The cell subset or site label, read with the paper, signifies: CD45RA+ positively selected. The rearranged segments are TRBV30 and TRBJ1-1; the D gene assignment is ambiguous. In nucleotide form, the sequence is TGTGCCTGGAGTGTACAAAGCGTTCGGAACACTGAAGCTTTCTTT. It translates to CAWSVQSVRNTEAFF.